One sample yielded the 29 T cell receptor beta chains listed below, sequenced in a study of read filtering for tumor transcriptome and immune sequencing. Molecular barcoded adaptors covering alpha/delta and beta/gamma chains were used on approximately 440 ng RNA. MiXCR was run by TCRdb on the reads, yielding one entry per CDR3 protein. Counted here are more than 100,000 distinct CDR3 sequences, 13% occurring once; the ten biggest clones make up around 10%. Sequenced: a population of CD138-negative cells sorted from bone marrow. The receptors stem from a donor over 35 with multiple myeloma.

The sample holds many counts of this clonotype. V and J are TRBV7-2 and TRBJ2-3; D is undetermined. V lost 3 bases to trimming and J lost 14 bases, with 18 bases between them. Germline V lookup: CDR1 SGHTA, CDR2 FQGNSA. The CDR3 length is 13 residues. This chain's CDR3 is CASSFSIPGPLYF. In nucleotides, the CDR3 is TGTGCCAGCAGCTTCTCAATCCCCGGGCCCCTGTATTTT.

Turning to this clonotype: A single base separates this from a much larger clone, so it may be a read error. Likely a read error: the CDR3 ends without its conserved phenylalanine or tryptophan. The rearrangement uses TRBV11-2 and TRBJ2-1; 12 nucleotides align to TRBD2. The CDR3 consists of 16 residues. The germline gives CDR1 SGHAT, CDR2 FQNNGV. The ends lost 4 bases at V and 8 bases at J; junction bases unmatched: 9. The CDR3 here is CASSSGTSGLLDEQFS. For the CDR3, the DNA is TGTGCCAGCAGCTCCGGGACTAGCGGGCTTTTAGATGAGCAGTTCTCC.

As for this clonotype: A much larger clonotype is one base distant, so this may be a read error. The chain employs TRBV20-1 and TRBJ2-1, with 7 bases matching TRBD2. Germline-derived CDR1 and CDR2 are DFQATT and SNEGSKA (reference sequence). The CDR3 is 15 residues long. CDR3 sequence reads: CSARIAGSSHNEQFF. DNA of the CDR3: TGCAGTGCTAGGATAGCGGGCAGCTCCCACAATGAGCAGTTCTTC.

There are a few counts of this clonotype. The V and J genes are TRBV9 and TRBJ2-5; D unresolved. V gave up 2 bases and J gave up 3 bases, with 17 bases separating them. Germline assignment: CDR1 SGDLS and CDR2 YYNGEE. The CDR3 is 16 residues long. The CDR3 here is CASSVENEHNEETQYF. The CDR3 coding sequence is TGTGCCAGCAGCGTGGAAAACGAACACAACGAAGAGACCCAGTACTTC.

V is TRBV6-1 and J is TRBJ1-5; 7 nucleotides line up with TRBD1. The trim removed 8 bases at V and 0 bases at J, leaving 7 bases unmatched. Germline CDR1 and CDR2: MNHNS and SASEGT. The CDR3 is made up of 15 amino acids. The CDR3 nucleotides read TGTGCCAGCCCCGCCGGGACAGATAGCAATCAGCCCCAGCATTTT. Its translation is CASPAGTDSNQPQHF.

This clonotype was observed many times. This chain links TRBV20-1 with TRBJ1-1; perhaps TRBD1 as D (5 bases). CDR1 and CDR2 (germline): DFQATT, SNEGSKA (reference sequence). V was shortened by 7 bases and J by 1 base, with 19 bases between the two germline ends. This CDR3 contains 15 residues. The CDR3 nucleotides are TGCAGTGTTGGACGGGACGCATGGGGGAACACTGAAGCTTTCTTT. This encodes CSVGRDAWGNTEAFF.

This clonotype occurred many times. The chain recombines TRBV20-1 with TRBJ2-3, with TRBD2 matching over 8 bases. The V gene end was trimmed by 5 bases and the J gene end by 2 bases; junction bases not matched to a gene: 9. The CDR3 loop spans 15 amino acids. The germline gives CDR1 DFQATT, CDR2 SNEGSKA (reference sequence). For the CDR3, the DNA is TGCAGTGCTCCTAGAGCGGGGGACCCCACAGATACGCAGTATTTT. Protein product: CSAPRAGDPTDTQYF.

This clonotype occurred many times. CDR3 in DNA: TGTGCCAGCGGGCGACAGGTAGATACGCAGTATTTT. This sequence encodes CASGRQVDTQYF. V usage is TRBV6-5 and J usage is TRBJ2-3; D may be TRBD1 (6 bases). The CDR3 contains 12 residues. Trimming took 8 bases from V and 5 from J, leaving 11 bases between them. CDR1 is MNHEY, CDR2 SVGAGI, per germline.

With respect to this clonotype: A much more abundant neighbour one base away suggests this may be a read error. This rearrangement joins TRBV5-1 to TRBJ2-5; D is perhaps TRBD1 or TRBD2 (5 bases each). The germline V gene has CDR1 SGHRS and CDR2 YFSETQ. The CDR3 covers 15 residues. The CDR3 nucleotides are TGCGCCGGCAGCTTGGCCGAGGGGCTGAGAGAGACCCAGTACTTC. As protein: CAGSLAEGLRETQYF.

This clonotype was seen many times. The rearrangement links TRBV18 to TRBJ2-6, with D maybe TRBD2 (5 bases). This CDR3 has 15 amino acids. The germline V gene has CDR1 KGHSH and CDR2 LQKENI. Trimming removed 2 bases at V and 0 bases at J, with 5 bases between. DNA of the CDR3: TGTGCCAGCTCACCAGGGAGCTCTGGGGCCAACGTCCTGACTTTC. This sequence encodes CASSPGSSGANVLTF.

This clonotype appeared a few times. The V gene is TRBV6-5, the J gene TRBJ1-3; D not certain. Germline-derived CDR1 and CDR2 are MNHEY and SVGAGI. The V gene lost 4 bases and the J gene lost 0 bases, with 7 bases spanning the gap. This CDR3 comprises 14 residues. The CDR3 nucleotides read TGTGCCAGCAGTTCCCCTGGCTCTGGAAACACCATATATTTT. It codes for CASSSPGSGNTIYF.

This clonotype was counted at least ten times. This chain uses TRBV5-1 with TRBJ2-3, with a weak D call TRBD1 (6 bases). Trimming removed 4 bases at V and 6 bases at J, with 9 bases between. The CDR3 extends over 12 amino acids. The germline CDR1 and CDR2 sequences are SGHRS and YFSETQ. DNA of the CDR3: TGCGCCAGCAGCGAGCAGGGGGATACGCAGTATTTT. The encoded protein is CASSEQGDTQYF.

This clonotype occurred a few times. A much bigger clone sits one base away, suggesting this may be a read error. The chain combines TRBV7-2 with TRBJ2-7; 7 bases agree with TRBD2. There are 16 residues in the CDR3. CDR1 and CDR2 from the germline V gene are SGHTA and FQGNSA. The CDR3 coding sequence is TGTGCCAGCAAGATTTTAGGCGGGAGTCGGTCCTACGTGCAGTACTTC. This sequence encodes CASKILGGSRSYVQYF.

This clonotype was detected ten times or more. The chain has TRBV3-1 and TRBJ2-1; 8 nucleotides line up with TRBD2. The CDR3 consists of 16 residues. J was trimmed by 4 bases and V by 0 bases; bases with no gene match: 5. Germline V lookup: CDR1 LGHDT, CDR2 YNNKEL (reference sequence). The CDR3 sequence: CASSQDLTSEYNEQFF. Here the CDR3 DNA reads TGTGCCAGCAGCCAAGATTTGACTAGCGAGTACAATGAGCAGTTCTTC.

This clonotype was observed at least ten times. The genes are TRBV4-1 and TRBJ1-4; no firm D call. Trimming removed 1 base from V and 7 bases from J, with 13 bases in between. Germline V gene sequence: CDR1 MGHRA, CDR2 YSYEKL. The CDR3 covers 15 residues. The CDR3: CASSQGSSWAEKLFF. The CDR3 DNA sequence: TGCGCCAGCAGCCAAGGAAGTTCGTGGGCTGAAAAACTGTTTTTT.

This clonotype was picked up many times. V gene TRBV6-1 combines with J gene TRBJ1-5; D gene ambiguous. Germline V gene sequence: CDR1 MNHNS, CDR2 SASEGT. This CDR3 contains 17 residues. V lost 1 base, J lost 10 bases, and 23 bases lay in between. CDR3 protein: CASSEGRGSQQSAPQHF. Written as DNA, the CDR3 is TGTGCCAGCAGTGAAGGAAGAGGGAGCCAGCAATCAGCCCCCCAGCATTTT.

This clonotype was observed many times. The CDR3 bases are TGTGCCAGCAGCCCCTCGAGGGCCTACAATGAGCAGTTCTTC. This encodes CASSPSRAYNEQFF. The rearrangement joins TRBV11-2 to TRBJ2-1, with a tentative D call TRBD2 (5 bases). This CDR3 is built from 14 residues. Germline V CDR1 and CDR2: SGHAT, FQNNGV. V gave up 5 bases and J gave up 2 bases, with 10 bases separating them.

This clonotype was detected ten times or more. The chain is built from TRBV5-1 and TRBJ2-1; TRBD2 agrees at 7 bases. Germline CDR1 and CDR2: SGHRS and YFSETQ. CDR3 length: 16 amino acids. The junction had 10 bases not matched to a gene; V was cut back by 5 bases and J by 2 bases. CDR3 in DNA: TGCGCCAGCAGTACAGAAGGGAGGGCCACCTACAATGAGCAGTTCTTC. It yields the protein CASSTEGRATYNEQFF.

This clonotype was recorded many times. The DNA of the CDR3 is TGTGCCAGCAGTTTAGGGCCTAGGGGTTCTTACACCGGGGAGCTGTTTTTT. This codes for CASSLGPRGSYTGELFF. This chain connects TRBV6-2 or TRBV6-3 to TRBJ2-2; possibly TRBD1 for D (5 bases). Germline assignment: CDR1 MNHEY and CDR2 SVGEGT. The CDR3 is made up of 17 amino acids. Trimming pared 4 bases from V and 3 bases from J, leaving 18 bases between.

This clonotype was detected a few times. The chain joins TRBV6-2 or TRBV6-3 to TRBJ2-4, with 9 bases fitting TRBD1. CDR3 length: 17 amino acids. J gave up 3 bases and V 2 bases, and 8 bases lay outside the gene matches. CDR1 is MNHEY, CDR2 SVGEGT, per germline. The CDR3 here is CASSYASRDRVKNIQYF. The CDR3 nucleotides are TGTGCCAGCAGTTACGCCAGCCGGGACAGGGTCAAAAACATTCAGTACTTC.

This clonotype was detected ten times or more. The chain employs TRBV19 and TRBJ2-7; 9 bases are shared with TRBD2. The CDR3 contains 16 residues. V lost 2 bases and J lost 3; bases outside the gene matches: 8. The V gene's germline CDR1 is LNHDA and CDR2 SQIVND (reference sequence). CDR3 in DNA: TGTGCCAGTAGTATATTACCCGGGACTAGCCGCTACGAGCAGTACTTC. This translates into CASSILPGTSRYEQYF.

The sample holds a few counts of this clonotype. The CDR3 region is CASSQNTGANVLTF. In DNA form, the CDR3 reads TGCGCCAGCAGCCAAAATACTGGGGCCAACGTCCTGACTTTC. The rearrangement joins TRBV5-1 to TRBJ2-6; D remains ambiguous. Between the trimmed V and J ends, which lost 4 bases and 2 bases, there was a span of 7 bases. The germline gives CDR1 SGHRS, CDR2 YFSETQ. The CDR3 has 14 residues. The full variable domain, completed using reference TRBV5-1 and TRBJ2-6, is KAGVTQTPRYLIKTRGQQVTLSCSPISGHRSVSWYQQTPGQGLQFLFEYFSETQRNKGNFPGRFSGRQFSNSRSEMNVSTLELGDSALYLCASSQNTGANVLTFGAGSRLTVL.

About this clonotype itself: A much larger clone is a single base away; this may be a read error. This chain uses TRBV7-9 with TRBJ2-7; the D gene could be TRBD1 or TRBD2 (5 bases each). Germline CDR1 SEHNR, CDR2 FQNEAQ (reference sequence). The CDR3 loop spans 17 amino acids. The CDR3, as DNA: TGTGCCAGCAGCAAACCTCCCGACAGTGGACTCTCCTACGAGCAGCACTTC. It yields the protein CASSKPPDSGLSYEQHF.

This clonotype was seen many times. The chain links TRBV6-5 to TRBJ2-4; 7 positions agree with TRBD2. Germline V gene lookup returns CDR1 MNHEY and CDR2 SVGAGI. The CDR3 extends over 16 amino acids. The trim removed 5 bases at V and 6 bases at J, leaving 13 bases unmatched. The CDR3 sequence is CASSPSGGGPRNIQYF. CDR3 nucleotides: TGTGCCAGCAGTCCGTCTGGGGGAGGGCCGCGAAACATTCAGTACTTC.

This clonotype was counted many times. The junction does not match germline at one end; this may be a read error. This rearrangement joins TRBV6-2 or TRBV6-3 to TRBJ2-7, with 8 nucleotides matching TRBD1. CDR3 length equals 15 residues. CDR1 and CDR2 from the germline V gene are MNHEY and SVGEGT. CDR3 sequence (DNA): TGTGCCAGCAGCTACTCGGACAGGGCAACCTACGAGCAGTACTTC. This codes for CASSYSDRATYEQYF.

This clonotype was seen many times. This chain connects TRBV29-1 to TRBJ1-4, with a weak D call TRBD1 (6 bases). The CDR3 covers 13 residues. V shed 0 bases and J shed 8 bases, with 10 bases lying between them. CDR1 and CDR2 from the germline V gene are SQVTM and ANQGSEA. The CDR3 DNA is TGCAGCGTTGAAGAAGCTCAGGGGGAAAAACTGTTTTTT. Translating it yields CSVEEAQGEKLFF.

The table lists this clonotype with many counts. V is TRBV2 and J is TRBJ2-1; perhaps TRBD2 as D (6 bases). Germline V gene data show CDR1 as SNHLY and CDR2 as FYNNEI. V shed 6 bases and J shed 9 bases, with 12 bases lying between them. The CDR3 runs 12 residues. CDR3 loop: CASSYTSTEQFF. The CDR3 DNA follows: TGTGCCAGCAGCTACACTAGCACTGAGCAGTTCTTC.

The sample holds many counts of this clonotype. The chain has TRBV3-1 and TRBJ2-1; 8 bases align to TRBD2. Germline V gives CDR1 LGHDT, CDR2 YNNKEL (reference sequence). The CDR3 is 15 amino acids. Trimming at V came to 4 bases and at J to 6 bases, leaving 8 bases not matched to a gene. CDR3: CASSLKTGTSNEQFF. The CDR3 coding sequence is TGTGCCAGCAGCCTTAAAACCGGGACTAGCAATGAGCAGTTCTTC.

The chain links TRBV6-1 to TRBJ2-3; D unresolved. CDR1 MNHNS and CDR2 SASEGT come from the germline V gene. CDR3 length: 14 amino acids. V was cut by 4 bases and J by 3 bases, with 11 bases left in between. The CDR3, as DNA: TGTGCCAGCAGTGGTGTCACTCTAACAGATACGCAGTATTTT. Protein product: CASSGVTLTDTQYF.